This T cell receptor (beta chain) was identified in a study of somatic mutations in cytotoxic T cells in rheumatoid arthritis. Whole-study context: After diagnosis, patient blood (over 29 ml EDTA) was drawn right away, before any treatment was given.

After CD4+ and CD8+ cells were isolated by positive magnetic bead selection, their purity was checked by flow cytometry. Some clones are missing from TCRdb's copy, which holds only in-frame ones; the method was immunoSEQ multiplex PCR. Of roughly 9,800 clones listed, 80% are singletons. Study results and caveats: Clonality of CD8+ T cells, which was compared between rheumatoid arthritis patients and age-matched healthy controls, did not differ significantly.

Concerning this clone: Antigen specificity is unknown.

The germline CDR1 and CDR2 sequences are SEHNR and FQNEAQ (reference sequence). V shed 2 bases, J shed 11 bases, and the junction held 11 bases outside the gene matches. The CDR3 has 14 amino acids. This sequence joins TRBV7-9 and TRBJ1-2, with 7 bases lining up with TRBD1. Specimen: CD8+ T cells sorted from blood. This clonotype originated in an adult with rheumatoid arthritis. The CDR3 DNA sequence: TGTGCCAGCAGCTTAACAGGGGAAATGTGGGAATACACCTTC. Its protein product is CASSLTGEMWEYTF.